Listed here are 29 T cell receptor beta chains from one sample, sequenced in a study of blood T cell repertoires in COVID-19. Sequencing was performed with immunoSEQ multiplex PCR; in TCRdb, only in-frame clones are kept and a portion is missing. The sample has fewer than 250,000 clones; around 86% are singletons. What was sequenced was PBMCs or T cells enriched from blood (not recorded which). Receptors originate from a man aged 25-45 years in a cohort exposed to, infected with or recovered from COVID-19 (not recorded which).

This clone is a singleton in its sample. V gene TRBV7-9 combines with J gene TRBJ2-5; the match to TRBD1 covers 7 bases. V shed 5 bases and J 8 bases; nucleotides not matched to a gene: 8. The CDR3 has 13 residues. CDR1 and CDR2 from the germline V gene are SEHNR and FQNEAQ (reference sequence). The CDR3 coding sequence is TGTGCCAGCAGCGCCGGGACAGTCCAAACCCAGTACTTC. This translates into CASSAGTVQTQYF.

The chain uses TRBV27 and TRBJ2-1; 10 nucleotides align to TRBD2. The length of the CDR3 is 14 residues. V dropped 7 bases and J dropped 7; count of bases not matched to a gene: 7. Germline lookup yields CDR1 MNHEY and CDR2 SMNVEV (reference sequence). CDR3 DNA sequence: TGTGCCAGCATCCCCAGCGGGAGGGCGAATGAGCAGTTCTTC. It codes for CASIPSGRANEQFF.

This rearrangement joins TRBV29-1 to TRBJ2-1; 7 bases match TRBD2. This CDR3 has 15 amino acids. The V segment lost 4 bases and the J segment 7 bases; nucleotides outside the gene matches: 13. Germline loops: CDR1 SQVTM, CDR2 ANQGSEA. CDR3 DNA: TGCAGCGTTGCGGGCGGGACGGGGGGAGGGAATGAGCAGTTCTTC. Amino acid sequence: CSVAGGTGGGNEQFF.

The V gene is TRBV24-1, the J gene TRBJ2-3; TRBD1 is a possible D gene (6 bases). V shed 2 bases and J shed 5 bases, with 16 bases lying between them. The CDR3 is 16 residues long. CDR1 and CDR2 (germline): KGHDR, SFDVKD. The CDR3, as DNA: TGTGCCACCAGTGATTCGTACCCCTTAGGGGGAGATACGCAGTATTTT. This codes for CATSDSYPLGGDTQYF.

The chain employs TRBV28 and TRBJ1-3; no reliable D call. CDR1 is MDHEN, CDR2 SYDVKM, per germline. The ends were cut back, 5 bases at V and 7 bases at J, with 21 bases in the middle. This CDR3 is 16 amino acids long. Here the CDR3 DNA reads TGTGCCAGCAGTCCGTCCCAGAGCCATCTGAGGAACACCATATATTTT. It translates to CASSPSQSHLRNTIYF.

The V gene is TRBV5-5, the J gene TRBJ2-7; D possibly corresponds to TRBD2 (5 bases). Germline loops: CDR1 SGHKS, CDR2 YYEKEE (reference sequence). V was pared by 0 bases and J by 5 bases, with 15 bases between. The CDR3 has 15 residues. CDR3 residues: CASSLGGSRVHEQYF. The CDR3 DNA reads as TGTGCCAGCAGCTTGGGGGGATCGAGGGTCCACGAGCAGTACTTC.

The chain has TRBV7-8 and TRBJ1-3, with D tentatively TRBD1 (5 bases). V was pared by 5 bases and J by 5 bases, with 19 bases between. The germline gives CDR1 SGHVS, CDR2 FQNEAQ. The CDR3 contains 16 residues. DNA for the CDR3: TGTGCCAGCAGCCTAGGGGCACAGGCGTTCCGAAACACCATATATTTT. Amino acids: CASSLGAQAFRNTIYF.

The J gene is TRBJ2-3, the V gene TRBV28; D uncertain. The CDR3 length is 12 residues. Germline CDR1 and CDR2: MDHEN and SYDVKM. Trimming stripped 6 bases from V and 6 bases from J, with 10 bases between. The CDR3 region is CASSSVTDTQYF. The CDR3, as DNA: TGTGCCAGCAGCTCGGTCACGGATACGCAGTATTTT.

The chain uses TRBV28 and TRBJ1-6; TRBD1 might be the D (6 bases). This CDR3 has 15 residues. The germline V and J ends were trimmed by 4 bases and 7 bases, with 14 bases remaining between them. Germline V gene sequence: CDR1 MDHEN, CDR2 SYDVKM. The chain's CDR3 is CASSSPQGNNSPLHF. The CDR3 bases are TGTGCCAGCAGTTCCCCACAGGGTAACAATTCACCCCTCCACTTT.

This clone turned up a few times. This chain uses TRBV11-1 with TRBJ2-7, with 11 bases identical to TRBD2. CDR1 SGHAT and CDR2 FQDESV come from the germline V gene (reference sequence). V lost 1 base, J lost 0 bases, and 2 bases stayed unmatched. The CDR3 spans 16 residues. This CDR3 is CASSLGGLAGSYEQYF. The CDR3 DNA reads as TGTGCCAGCAGCTTAGGAGGACTAGCGGGCTCCTACGAGCAGTACTTC. Full variable domain (remainder filled in from reference TRBV11-1 and TRBJ2-7): EAEVAQSPRYKITEKSQAVAFWCDPISGHATLYWYRQILGQGPELLVQFQDESVVDDSQLPKDRFSAERLKGVDSTLKIQPAELGDSAMYLCASSLGGLAGSYEQYFGPGTRLTVT.

This sequence joins TRBV13 and TRBJ2-3; 7 bases agree with TRBD2. V shed 5 bases, J shed 2 bases, and the junction held 7 bases outside the gene matches. This CDR3 comprises 15 residues. CDR1 is PRHDT, CDR2 FYEKMQ, per germline (reference sequence). The CDR3 region is CASSLREDLTDTQYF. CDR3 nucleotides: TGTGCCAGCAGCCTCCGGGAGGACCTCACAGATACGCAGTATTTT.

The chain uses TRBV7-2 and TRBJ2-3; 7 nucleotides align to TRBD2. Trimming took 2 bases from V and 2 from J; bases not matched to a gene: 7. The germline V gene encodes CDR1 SGHTA and CDR2 FQGNSA. The CDR3 spans 16 residues. The CDR3 coding sequence is TGTGCCAGCAGCTTATCCGGACGGGGGGACACAGATACGCAGTATTTT. Residues: CASSLSGRGDTDTQYF. The whole variable domain, remainder taken from reference TRBV7-2 and TRBJ2-3, is GAGVSQSPSNKVTEKGKDVELRCDPISGHTALYWYRQSLGQGLEFLIYFQGNSAPDKSGLPSDRFSAERTGGSVSTLTIQRTQQEDSAVYLCASSLSGRGDTDTQYFGPGTRLTVL.

The chain recombines TRBV6-6 with TRBJ2-3, with D maybe TRBD1 (6 bases). From germline, CDR1 is MNHNY and CDR2 SVGAGI (reference sequence). This CDR3 contains 12 residues. V was shortened by 2 bases and J by 13 bases, with 13 bases between the two germline ends. CDR3 sequence: CASSYTDRDEYF. For the CDR3, the DNA is TGTGCCAGCAGTTACACGGACAGAGATGAGTATTTT.

This rearrangement joins TRBV28 to TRBJ2-7; 7 positions match TRBD2. The CDR3 spans 17 residues. V lost 4 bases, J lost 7 bases, and 19 bases stayed unmatched. Germline V gives CDR1 MDHEN, CDR2 SYDVKM. This CDR3 is CASSSPRNWGGSGEQYF. As DNA, the CDR3 is TGTGCCAGCAGTTCCCCTCGGAATTGGGGGGGGTCCGGAGAGCAGTACTTC.

The V call is TRBV9, the J call TRBJ2-1, with D hard to call. The germline gives CDR1 SGDLS, CDR2 YYNGEE. This CDR3 contains 13 residues. V gave up 4 bases and J gave up 3 bases, with 8 bases separating them. The CDR3 reads CASSPQDYNEQFF. The DNA for the CDR3 is TGTGCCAGCAGCCCTCAGGACTACAATGAGCAGTTCTTC.

The chain employs TRBV6-5 and TRBJ2-2, with TRBD1 matching 9 bases. Germline lookup yields CDR1 MNHEY and CDR2 SVGAGI. Trimming cost V 5 bases and J 5 bases; bases outside gene matches: 6. The CDR3 runs to 15 residues. The CDR3 bases are TGTGCCAGCAGTCCCGGGACAGGGTTGACCGGGGAGCTGTTTTTT. Translated: CASSPGTGLTGELFF.

V and J are TRBV7-3 and TRBJ2-2, with TRBD1 matching over 8 bases. This CDR3 region has 16 residues. V trimming: 5 bases; J trimming: 4 bases; junction bases outside the gene matches: 9. Germline values: CDR1 SGHTA, CDR2 FQGTGA. The CDR3, as DNA: TGTGCCAGCAGCCCCCTCCAGGGGGCGTCCACCGGGGAGCTGTTTTTT. As protein: CASSPLQGASTGELFF.

The chain recombines TRBV11-2 with TRBJ2-7; 10 bases line up with TRBD2. The V segment lost 2 bases and the J segment 7 bases; nucleotides outside the gene matches: 8. This CDR3 contains 15 residues. Germline V gives CDR1 SGHAT, CDR2 FQNNGV. The CDR3 coding sequence is TGTGCCAGCAGCTTAATACTAGCGGGGTCCGGGGAGCAGTACTTC. It codes for CASSLILAGSGEQYF.

The CDR3 nucleotides are TGTGCCAGCTCACCAATCAGGGCATCTCAGGGCGAGCAGTACTTC. It codes for CASSPIRASQGEQYF. The J gene is TRBJ2-7, the V gene TRBV18; TRBD1 might be the D (5 bases). This CDR3 region has 15 residues. Germline-derived CDR1 and CDR2 are KGHSH and LQKENI. With 2 bases removed from V and 6 bases from J, the gap between germline ends came to 17 bases.

The chain has TRBV11-2 and TRBJ2-2, with TRBD2 identical over 8 bases. Losses at the gene ends were 2 bases for V and 4 bases for J; bases not matched to a gene: 6. Germline V gene lookup returns CDR1 SGHAT and CDR2 FQNNGV. The length of the CDR3 is 16 residues. The CDR3 spells CASSLIGGEPTGELFF. The CDR3 region has the DNA TGTGCCAGCAGCTTAATCGGGGGGGAGCCCACCGGGGAGCTGTTTTTT.

V is TRBV15 and J is TRBJ1-2, with D maybe TRBD1 (5 bases). V lost 0 bases, J lost 7 bases, and 15 bases lay in between. Germline CDR1 LNHNV, CDR2 YYDKDF (reference sequence). The CDR3 is made up of 15 amino acids. The chain's CDR3 is CATSRDLSPGGGYTF. The CDR3 coding sequence is TGTGCCACCAGCAGAGATCTCAGTCCCGGGGGTGGCTACACCTTC.

The V gene is TRBV7-3, the J gene TRBJ2-2, with 8 nucleotides matching TRBD1. Per germline, CDR1 SGHTA and CDR2 FQGTGA. The trim removed 6 bases at V and 4 bases at J, leaving 7 bases unmatched. This CDR3 spans 15 amino acids. The DNA of the CDR3 is TGTGCCAGCAGGCAAACAGGGGGTGGCACCGGGGAGCTGTTTTTT. Amino acid sequence: CASRQTGGGTGELFF.

This rearrangement joins TRBV6-2 or TRBV6-3 to TRBJ2-7; D not resolved. CDR3 size: 11 residues. Germline V gene data show CDR1 as MNHEY and CDR2 as SVGEGT. V gave up 6 bases and J gave up 6 bases, with 9 bases separating them. The CDR3 protein is CASSRYSEQYF. DNA of the CDR3: TGTGCCAGCAGCCGGTACTCCGAGCAGTACTTC.

This clone was observed a few times. The chain has TRBV10-1 and TRBJ2-1; 13 bases are shared with TRBD2. Germline V gene lookup returns CDR1 WNHNN and CDR2 SYGVQD (reference sequence). The CDR3 contains 17 residues. V lost 4 bases to trimming and J lost 7 bases; unmatched junction nucleotides: 10. CDR3 DNA sequence: TGCGCCAGCAGTGCGGCCGGGACTAGCGGGACAAGGAATGAGCAGTTCTTC. Translated: CASSAAGTSGTRNEQFF.

V usage is TRBV4-1 and J usage is TRBJ2-1; perhaps TRBD2 as D (5 bases). Germline V gene data show CDR1 as MGHRA and CDR2 as YSYEKL. V was pared by 3 bases and J by 6 bases, with 12 bases between. This CDR3 spans 14 amino acids. CDR3 nucleotides: TGCGCCAGCAGCCATGGGAGCCCGGGCAATGAGCAGTTCTTC. Protein sequence: CASSHGSPGNEQFF.

This clone has more than one count but fewer than ten. This chain joins TRBV9 and TRBJ1-1; no reliable D call. Germline assignment: CDR1 SGDLS and CDR2 YYNGEE. This CDR3 is built from 17 residues. Trimming left V 5 bases short and J 4 bases short, with 24 bases between. The CDR3 spells CASSVSGVSKGGTEAFF. CDR3 DNA: TGTGCCAGCAGTGTCTCCGGGGTGTCTAAGGGAGGCACTGAAGCTTTCTTT.

This chain connects TRBV4-1 to TRBJ2-7, with 11 bases aligning to TRBD2. This CDR3 is built from 19 residues. Germline V gene sequence: CDR1 MGHRA, CDR2 YSYEKL. V lost 1 base, J lost 0 bases, and 11 bases stayed unmatched. Here the CDR3 DNA reads TGCGCCAGCAGCCAAGTAGCGAGTAGCGGGAGGGAGAGCTCCTACGAGCAGTACTTC. Translation gives CASSQVASSGRESSYEQYF.

The chain couples TRBV4-1 to TRBJ2-7; possibly TRBD2 for D (7 bases). V lost 0 bases, J lost 4 bases, and 13 bases lay in between. This CDR3 is 15 amino acids long. From germline, CDR1 is MGHRA and CDR2 YSYEKL. In DNA, the CDR3 is TGCGCCAGCAGCCAAGAAAAAGGGGGGGGTTACGAGCAGTACTTC. Residues: CASSQEKGGGYEQYF.

Worth noting for this clone: The same CDR3 can be traced to other DNA sequences in this sample. This chain links TRBV14 with TRBJ2-7, with 7 positions matching TRBD1. This CDR3 has 13 amino acids. The J segment lost 2 bases and the V segment lost 6 bases, leaving 4 bases of the junction unmatched. CDR1 and CDR2 (germline): SGHDN, FVKESK. In DNA form, the CDR3 reads TGTGCCAGCAGTCGTGACAGGGCCTACGAGCAGTACTTC. It yields the protein CASSRDRAYEQYF.